The next 17 T cell receptor beta chains were all read from a single sample in a study of cytomegalovirus exposure and HLA in healthy donors. PCR involved 60 Vbeta and 13 Jbeta primers. Sequencing was performed with immunoSEQ multiplex PCR; in TCRdb, only in-frame clones are kept and a portion is missing. The sample yields approximately 110,000 clones, less than 80% seen once. The specimen was PBMCs. The receptors come from a woman between 35 and 50 years old in good health and CMV-seronegative.

The chain joins TRBV19 to TRBJ2-3; perhaps TRBD1 as D (6 bases). V was pared by 5 bases and J by 6 bases, with 15 bases between. The CDR3 consists of 14 residues. Germline values: CDR1 LNHDA, CDR2 SQIVND (reference sequence). CDR3 coding DNA: TGTGCCAGTAGTCGACAGGCGGCTAGGGATACGCAGTATTTT. Translation: CASSRQAARDTQYF.

Note on this clone: One end of the junction varies from germline; a read error may be responsible. This chain connects TRBV5-6 to TRBJ1-2; D is possibly TRBD1 (5 bases). This CDR3 is built from 14 residues. The V gene's germline CDR1 is SGHDT and CDR2 YYEEEE. The CDR3, as DNA: TGTGCCAGCGGCTTCCTTACGGGACTAAATGGCTACACCTTC. Encoded protein: CASGFLTGLNGYTF. The full variable domain, completed using reference TRBV5-6 and TRBJ1-2, is DAGVTQSPTHLIKTRGQQVTLRCSPKSGHDTVSWYQQALGQGPQFIFQYYEEEERQRGNFPDRFSGHQFPNYSSELNVNALLLGDSALYLCASGFLTGLNGYTFGSGTRLTVV.

V usage is TRBV27 and J usage is TRBJ2-1; maybe TRBD1 (6 bases). This CDR3 has 14 amino acids. Trimming removed 1 base from V and 10 bases from J, with 14 bases in between. The germline V gene encodes CDR1 MNHEY and CDR2 SMNVEV (reference sequence). DNA for the CDR3: TGTGCCAGCAGTTTATTCTTGTCCGGGACAGAGCAGTTCTTC. Amino acids: CASSLFLSGTEQFF.

This rearrangement joins TRBV5-8 to TRBJ1-5, with D unclear. Germline CDR1 SGHTS, CDR2 YDEGEE. V lost 2 bases, J lost 0 bases, and 9 bases lay in between. The CDR3 is 15 residues long. CDR3 in amino acids: CASSFRHDSNQPQHF. As DNA, the CDR3 is TGTGCCAGCAGCTTTCGACACGATAGCAATCAGCCCCAGCATTTT.

This chain links TRBV7-2 with TRBJ1-2; 7 nucleotides line up with TRBD1. V gave up 4 bases and J gave up 4 bases; unmatched junction bases: 9. Germline CDR1 SGHTA, CDR2 FQGNSA. This CDR3 comprises 15 residues. The CDR3 sequence: CASSSRQGGAYGYTF. CDR3 nucleotides: TGTGCCAGCAGCTCCCGACAGGGAGGAGCCTATGGCTACACCTTC.

The CDR3 spells CASSLAPPTRDNYGYTF. The CDR3 DNA reads TGTGCCAGCAGCCTCGCCCCGCCCACCCGCGATAACTATGGCTACACCTTC. V is TRBV5-5 and J is TRBJ1-2; D is unclear. V dropped 4 bases and J dropped 1 base, with 20 bases sitting between them. This CDR3 contains 17 residues. CDR1 SGHKS and CDR2 YYEKEE come from the germline V gene (reference sequence).

V and J are TRBV6-5 and TRBJ2-5; D might be TRBD2 (6 bases). Germline V gives CDR1 MNHEY, CDR2 SVGAGI. The CDR3 is 15 amino acids. V was pared by 6 bases and J by 5 bases, with 19 bases between. CDR3 nucleotide sequence: TGTGCCAGCAGCCGACCCGGGACTCCGTCTGAGACCCAGTACTTC. It encodes CASSRPGTPSETQYF.

This chain joins TRBV7-9 and TRBJ1-6; D gene unclear. Germline CDR1 reads SEHNR; CDR2 reads FQNEAQ (reference sequence). V was shortened by 2 bases and J by 6 bases, with 8 bases between the two germline ends. The CDR3 runs to 14 residues. DNA of the CDR3: TGTGCCAGCAGCTTATCATGGCCTAATTCACCCCTCCACTTT. It is translated as CASSLSWPNSPLHF.

V usage is TRBV6-1 and J usage is TRBJ1-2, with D perhaps TRBD1 (6 bases). The CDR3 length is 14 residues. Germline V gene sequence: CDR1 MNHNS, CDR2 SASEGT. Deletions cut 4 bases from V and 5 bases from J, with 14 bases between. CDR3 amino acids: CASSVLHQGYGYTF. The CDR3 nucleotides read TGTGCCAGCAGTGTTTTACACCAGGGGTATGGCTACACCTTC.

The chain couples TRBV29-1 to TRBJ2-7, with 8 bases that match TRBD1. The germline gives CDR1 SQVTM, CDR2 ANQGSEA. V shed 5 bases, J shed 6 bases, and the junction held 6 bases outside the gene matches. The CDR3 length is 12 residues. CDR3 region: CSVTGGLVEQYF. CDR3 in DNA: TGCAGCGTTACAGGGGGGTTGGTCGAGCAGTACTTC.

In DNA form, the CDR3 reads TGTGCCAGCAGCTTATTAAACCCGGCCAGCCGAGGAGATTCACCCCTCCACTTT. It codes for CASSLLNPASRGDSPLHF. The J gene is TRBJ1-6, the V gene TRBV7-2; D remains unclear. CDR3 length: 18 residues. Trimming took 2 bases from V and 8 from J, leaving 22 bases between them. Germline CDR1 reads SGHTA; CDR2 reads FQGNSA.

This chain joins TRBV9 and TRBJ1-3, with TRBD1 matching 11 bases. Germline V gene lookup returns CDR1 SGDLS and CDR2 YYNGEE. With V trimmed by 4 bases and J by 8 bases, 5 bases remained unmatched. The length of the CDR3 is 14 residues. In nucleotides, the CDR3 is TGTGCCAGCAGCCCCGGACAGGGGGCGGACACCATATATTTT. Translation gives CASSPGQGADTIYF.

This chain links TRBV10-2 with TRBJ2-7; TRBD2 matches 10 bases. The CDR3 covers 14 residues. Germline V lookup: CDR1 WSHSY, CDR2 SAAADI. The junction had 4 bases not matched to a gene; V was cut back by 6 bases and J by 2 bases. The CDR3 bases are TGCGCCAGCAGGTTAGCGGGGGGCACCTACGAGCAGTACTTC. Translated: CASRLAGGTYEQYF.

This chain joins TRBV19 and TRBJ2-7; 8 bases fit TRBD1. The CDR3 contains 14 residues. After removal of 4 bases from V and 4 bases from J, the junction contained 6 bases not matched to a gene. Germline lookup yields CDR1 LNHDA and CDR2 SQIVND (reference sequence). CDR3 in DNA: TGTGCCAGTAGTACGGACAGGGAATCTTACGAGCAGTACTTC. It specifies CASSTDRESYEQYF.

A note on this clone: This sample also contains other DNA sequences that code for the same CDR3. The chain employs TRBV4-1 and TRBJ2-2; the D gene is possibly TRBD1 (6 bases). Per germline, CDR1 MGHRA and CDR2 YSYEKL. V dropped 3 bases and J dropped 1 base, with 12 bases sitting between them. The CDR3 is 16 amino acids. The CDR3 region has the DNA TGCGCCAGCAGCCAGGAAGGCAGGGGGAACACCGGGGAGCTGTTTTTT. Translating it yields CASSQEGRGNTGELFF.

The V call is TRBV5-1, the J call TRBJ2-7; TRBD1 is a possible D gene (5 bases). CDR1 is SGHRS and CDR2 is YFSETQ in the germline V gene. The CDR3 contains 14 residues. The V gene lost 1 base and the J gene lost 4 bases, with 12 bases spanning the gap. The CDR3 nucleotides read TGCGCCAGCAGCTTGCGACAGCAGGCATACGAGCAGTACTTC. Residues: CASSLRQQAYEQYF.

A word on this clone: At one boundary the junction diverges from the germline segment, which might be a read error. This same CDR3 is encoded by further DNA sequences in the sample. The chain is built from TRBV9 and TRBJ1-1, with TRBD1 as a possible D gene (5 bases). This CDR3 region has 15 residues. Germline-derived CDR1 and CDR2 are SGDLS and YYNGEE. The CDR3: CASSVGGAQGTEAFF. The CDR3 DNA is TGTGCCAGCAGCGTAGGCGGGGCCCAGGGAACTGAGGCTTTCTTT.